Shown below are 13 T cell receptor beta chains from a single sample sequenced in a study of cytomegalovirus exposure and HLA in healthy donors. The PCR was carried out with 60 Vbeta primers and 13 Jbeta primers. Method: immunoSEQ multiplex PCR; TCRdb's copy keeps in-frame clones and lacks some. The sample holds tens of thousands of clones. Specimen: PBMCs. These receptors all stem from a man aged 45 to 65 in good health and CMV-seronegative.

Regarding this clone: Within the sample, other DNA sequences also encode this same CDR3. This chain connects TRBV18 to TRBJ1-5, with a weak D call TRBD1 (5 bases). Germline CDR1 KGHSH, CDR2 LQKENI. CDR3 length: 13 residues. The V end lost 5 bases, the J end lost 4 bases, and 9 bases lay between the germline ends. CDR3 DNA sequence: TGTGCCAGCTCATCGGGGGAGAATCAGCCCCAGCATTTT. Protein product: CASSSGENQPQHF. The full variable domain, its missing parts supplied by reference TRBV18 and TRBJ1-5, is NAGVMQNPRHLVRRRGQEARLRCSPMKGHSHVYWYRQLPEEGLKFMVYLQKENIIDESGMPKERFSAEFPKEGPSILRIQQVVRGDSAAYFCASSSGENQPQHFGDGTRLSIL.

The chain combines TRBV6-5 with TRBJ2-7; D gene unclear. Per germline, CDR1 MNHEY and CDR2 SVGAGI. V lost 6 bases and J lost 4, with 16 bases in between. This CDR3 comprises 14 residues. The CDR3 loop is CASSPFQPGYEQYF. DNA of the CDR3: TGTGCCAGCAGCCCTTTTCAGCCAGGTTACGAGCAGTACTTC.

The rearrangement joins TRBV30 to TRBJ1-3; D is possibly TRBD1 (5 bases). Germline CDR1 GTSNPN, CDR2 SVGIG (reference sequence). The CDR3 is 15 amino acids. V shed 3 bases and J shed 0 bases, with 12 bases lying between them. The CDR3 protein is CAWSLGAVSGNTIYF. DNA for the CDR3: TGTGCCTGGAGCTTAGGGGCGGTCTCTGGAAACACCATATATTTT.

V gene TRBV28 combines with J gene TRBJ1-6; D is unclear. Germline V CDR1 and CDR2: MDHEN, SYDVKM. The CDR3 sequence is 14 residues long. V was shortened by 10 bases and J by 6 bases, with 16 bases between the two germline ends. DNA of the CDR3: TGTGCCACGACGCTGCGGGTAGTTAATTCACCCCTCCACTTT. Its translation: CATTLRVVNSPLHF.

The chain has TRBV6-1 and TRBJ1-2, with unresolved D. V was clipped by 4 bases and J by 4 bases, with 7 bases between them. In germline, CDR1 is MNHNS, CDR2 SASEGT. The CDR3 extends over 12 amino acids. CDR3 sequence (DNA): TGTGCCAGCAGTGGCTCACTCTATGGCTACACCTTC. This codes for CASSGSLYGYTF.

This chain links TRBV9 with TRBJ1-6; a weak D match, TRBD1 (5 bases). V was pared by 2 bases and J by 9 bases, with 18 bases between. The germline V gene encodes CDR1 SGDLS and CDR2 YYNGEE. CDR3 length: 16 residues. The CDR3 loop reads CASSVGATGHSSPLHF. Written as DNA, the CDR3 is TGTGCCAGCAGCGTCGGCGCGACTGGACATAGTTCACCCCTCCACTTT.

V and J are TRBV9 and TRBJ1-1; perhaps TRBD1 as D (6 bases). Trimming removed 0 bases from V and 5 bases from J, with 17 bases in between. This CDR3 has 16 amino acids. Per germline, CDR1 SGDLS and CDR2 YYNGEE. CDR3 coding DNA: TGTGCCAGCAGCGTAGCCCCTTCGACAGGCGGAACTGAAGCTTTCTTT. It translates to CASSVAPSTGGTEAFF. Supplemented by reference TRBV9 and TRBJ1-1, the full variable domain reads DSGVTQTPKHLITATGQRVTLRCSPRSGDLSVYWYQQSLDQGLQFLIQYYNGEERAKGNILERFSAQQFPDLHSELNLSSLELGDSALYFCASSVAPSTGGTEAFFGQGTRLTVV.

The chain recombines TRBV6-1 with TRBJ1-3; D may be TRBD1 (6 bases). The CDR3 loop spans 16 amino acids. V was clipped by 2 bases and J by 1 base, with 12 bases between them. Per germline, CDR1 MNHNS and CDR2 SASEGT. CDR3 loop: CASSESKGGSGNTIYF. CDR3 DNA sequence: TGTGCCAGCAGTGAATCTAAAGGGGGATCTGGAAACACCATATATTTT.

The V and J genes are TRBV5-1 and TRBJ2-1; 9 bases agree with TRBD1. This CDR3 is 16 amino acids long. The V gene end was trimmed by 0 bases and the J gene end by 7 bases; junction bases not matched to a gene: 8. Germline CDR1 and CDR2: SGHRS and YFSETQ. CDR3: CASSLGPGQGRNEQFF. CDR3 bases: TGCGCCAGCAGCTTGGGGCCGGGACAGGGAAGGAATGAGCAGTTCTTC.

The J gene is TRBJ1-3, the V gene TRBV5-1; maybe TRBD1 (6 bases). Germline V gene lookup returns CDR1 SGHRS and CDR2 YFSETQ. V gave up 4 bases and J gave up 2 bases, with 19 bases separating them. The CDR3 extends over 17 amino acids. In DNA, the CDR3 is TGCGCCAGCAGCCTGACCCCTCAGGGGAATACTGGAAACACCATATATTTT. The encoded protein is CASSLTPQGNTGNTIYF.

The gene calls are TRBV15 and TRBJ2-4, with 10 bases aligning to TRBD1. Germline CDR1 is LNHNV and CDR2 is YYDKDF (reference sequence). Losses at the gene ends were 3 bases for V and 8 bases for J; bases not matched to a gene: 4. The CDR3 has 14 amino acids. CDR3 residues: CATSRGQGRDIQYF. The CDR3 DNA sequence: TGTGCCACCAGCAGGGGACAGGGGAGGGACATTCAGTACTTC.

J is TRBJ1-2 and V is TRBV18, with 10 bases lining up with TRBD1. The CDR3 covers 13 residues. Germline trimming cut 3 bases from V and 7 bases from J; bases unmatched to any gene: 2. CDR1 KGHSH and CDR2 LQKENI come from the germline V gene. The CDR3 nucleotides read TGTGCCAGCTCACCGGGACAGGGGAGTGGCTACACCTTC. Its translation is CASSPGQGSGYTF.

The chain uses TRBV5-4 and TRBJ2-5; 8 nucleotides line up with TRBD2. The assigned J gene may be wrong: the sequence end matches TRBJ2-7 better. The CDR3 is 17 amino acids. Per germline, CDR1 SGHNT and CDR2 YYREEE (reference sequence). The CDR3 protein is CASSPPGSGTRRGEQYF. The CDR3 bases are TGTGCCAGCAGCCCCCCAGGGTCCGGGACTAGACGTGGCGAGCAGTACTTC.